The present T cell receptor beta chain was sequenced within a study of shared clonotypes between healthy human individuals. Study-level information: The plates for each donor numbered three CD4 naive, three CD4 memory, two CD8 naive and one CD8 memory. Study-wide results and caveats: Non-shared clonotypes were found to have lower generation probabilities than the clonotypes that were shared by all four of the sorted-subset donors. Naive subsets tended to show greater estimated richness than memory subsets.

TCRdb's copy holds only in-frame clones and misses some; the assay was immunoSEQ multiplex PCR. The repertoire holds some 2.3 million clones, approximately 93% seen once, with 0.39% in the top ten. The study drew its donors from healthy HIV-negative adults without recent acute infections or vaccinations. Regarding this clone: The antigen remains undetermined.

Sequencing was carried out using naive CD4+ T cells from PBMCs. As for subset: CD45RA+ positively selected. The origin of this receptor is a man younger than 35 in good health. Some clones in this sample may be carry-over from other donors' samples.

The CDR3 region has the DNA TGTGCCAGCAGTGAACCCGGCCTTGTGAATACGCAGTATTTT. Amino acids: CASSEPGLVNTQYF. The chain employs TRBV25-1 and TRBJ2-3; no reliable D call. The CDR3 runs to 14 residues. V was clipped by 2 bases and J by 7 bases, with 13 bases between them. Germline CDR1 and CDR2: MGHDK and SYGVNS.